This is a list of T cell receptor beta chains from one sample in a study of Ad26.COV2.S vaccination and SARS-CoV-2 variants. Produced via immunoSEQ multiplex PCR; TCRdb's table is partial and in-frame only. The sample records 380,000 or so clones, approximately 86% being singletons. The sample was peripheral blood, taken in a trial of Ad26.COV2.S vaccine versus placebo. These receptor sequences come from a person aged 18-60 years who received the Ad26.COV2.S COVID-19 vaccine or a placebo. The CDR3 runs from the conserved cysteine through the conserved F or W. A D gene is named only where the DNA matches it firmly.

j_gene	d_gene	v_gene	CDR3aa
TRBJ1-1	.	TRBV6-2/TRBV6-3	CASSRDWNTEAFF
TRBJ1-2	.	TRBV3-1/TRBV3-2	CASSQGSRNYGYTF
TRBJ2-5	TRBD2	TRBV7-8	CASSLSGGETQYF
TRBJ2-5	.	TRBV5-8	CASSLVGGGETQYF
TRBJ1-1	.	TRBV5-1	CASSHKIRGINTEAFF
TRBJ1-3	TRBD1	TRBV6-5	CASSQGGGSGNTIYF
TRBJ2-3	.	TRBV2	CASRSTGEDTQYF
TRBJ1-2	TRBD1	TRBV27	CASSPGTGGFSGYTF
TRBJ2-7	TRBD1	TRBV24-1	CATSDGGQGAQEQYF
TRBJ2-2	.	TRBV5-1	CASSLQGYTGELFF
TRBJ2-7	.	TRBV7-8	CASRRGAGEQYF
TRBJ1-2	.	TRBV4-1	CASSQVVTETYGYTF
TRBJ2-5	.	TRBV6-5	CASSYSPDRETQYF
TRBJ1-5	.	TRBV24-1	CATSDLLGQPQHF
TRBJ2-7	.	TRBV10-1	CASSESGARDEQYF
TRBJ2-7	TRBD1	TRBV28	CASSFHEGGAASYEQYF
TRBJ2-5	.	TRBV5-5	CASSLGNIGPETQYF
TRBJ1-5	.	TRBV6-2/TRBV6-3	CASSTTGNQPQHF
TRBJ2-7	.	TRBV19	CASGDGGYEQYF
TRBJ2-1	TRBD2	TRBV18	CASSPQTGLAVDEQFF
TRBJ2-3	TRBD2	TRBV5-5	CASSLQTSGRGTDTQYF
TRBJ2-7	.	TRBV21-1	CASQEDPYEQYF
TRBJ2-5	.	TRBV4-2	CASSQEAQTFQETQYF
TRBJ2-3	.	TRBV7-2	CASKVGRGTDTQYF
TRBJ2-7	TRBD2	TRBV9	CASSPRAGFPYEQYF
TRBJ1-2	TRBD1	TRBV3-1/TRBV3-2	CASSARPGQGYGYTF
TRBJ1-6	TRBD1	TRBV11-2	CASSLERTGSSPLHF
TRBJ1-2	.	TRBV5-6	CASTLTGYGYTF
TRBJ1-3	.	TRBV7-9	CASSLVRGHSGNTIYF
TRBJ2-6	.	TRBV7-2	CASSPGRRSGANVLTF
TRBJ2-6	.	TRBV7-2	CASSLESTGANVLTF
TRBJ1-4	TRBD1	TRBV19	CASSAGQGSEKLFF
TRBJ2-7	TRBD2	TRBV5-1	CASSLGFGRTSGRGTYEQYF
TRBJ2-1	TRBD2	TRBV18	CASSPQGLAAYNEQFF
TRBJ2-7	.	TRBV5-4	CASSVQETYEQYF
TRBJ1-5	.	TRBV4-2	CASSFSGFQPQHF
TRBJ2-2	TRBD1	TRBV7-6	CASSNSGTGAIRELFF
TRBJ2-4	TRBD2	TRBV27	CASSGLAGGRYKNIQYF
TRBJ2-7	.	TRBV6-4	CASRRKPGYYLPVEQYF
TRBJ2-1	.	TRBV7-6	CASRKSAGADEQFF
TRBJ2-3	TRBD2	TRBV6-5	CASSLAGADTQYF
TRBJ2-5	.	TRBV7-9	CASSLAVGWETQYF
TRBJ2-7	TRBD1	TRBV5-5	CASSIRQGISYEQYF
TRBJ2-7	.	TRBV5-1	CASSAGTDSISYEQYF
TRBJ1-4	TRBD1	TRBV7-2	CASSHDRGREKLFF
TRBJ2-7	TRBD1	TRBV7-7	CASSLAGGGQRSWYEQYF
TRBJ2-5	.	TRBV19	CASSTGVPVGVGGETQYF
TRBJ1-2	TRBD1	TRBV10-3	CAIRGQGGPPSNF
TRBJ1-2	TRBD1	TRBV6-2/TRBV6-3	CASSYETGNYGYTF
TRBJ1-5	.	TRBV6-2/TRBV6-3	CASSWQPEGQPQHF
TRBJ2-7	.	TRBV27	CASSFYRARNEEQYF
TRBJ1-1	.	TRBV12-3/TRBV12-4	CASSKGHEAFF